Below are 7 T cell receptor beta chains sequenced from a single sample in a study of blood T cell repertoires in COVID-19. Sequencing used immunoSEQ multiplex PCR; TCRdb keeps in-frame clones, though not all of them. The repertoire has tens of thousands of clones, about 92% of them found once; the top ten carry around 0.86%. Sequenced: peripheral blood. Source of these receptors: an older woman with COVID-19, enrolled during active disease.

The chain carries TRBV15 and TRBJ1-2; D remains ambiguous. Trimming stripped 1 base from V and 4 bases from J, with 10 bases between. The CDR3 covers 14 residues. Germline loops: CDR1 LNHNV, CDR2 YYDKDF (reference sequence). The CDR3 loop is CATSRGPGSYGYTF. CDR3 nucleotides: TGTGCCACCAGCAGAGGCCCCGGTTCCTATGGCTACACCTTC.

This sequence joins TRBV5-5 and TRBJ1-5; 8 bases fit TRBD1. V lost 3 bases and J lost 10; bases outside the gene matches: 12. CDR1 and CDR2 from the germline V gene are SGHKS and YYEKEE (reference sequence). This CDR3 contains 15 residues. CDR3 sequence reads: CASSSFGTGEVPQHF. The DNA for the CDR3 is TGTGCCAGCAGCTCCTTTGGGACAGGCGAAGTACCCCAGCATTTT.

CDR3 DNA: TGTGCCAGCAGACACAGGGGGCGGAACACTGAAGCTTTCTTT. It translates to CASRHRGRNTEAFF. The rearrangement uses TRBV6-5 and TRBJ1-1, with 9 bases fitting TRBD1. V shed 6 bases and J 1 base; nucleotides not matched to a gene: 3. The CDR3 has 14 residues. Germline CDR1 and CDR2: MNHEY and SVGAGI.

Comment on this clone: Additional DNA sequences in this sample encode the identical CDR3. The rearrangement joins TRBV6-5 to TRBJ1-4; D is undetermined. Deletions cut 6 bases from V and 2 bases from J, with 4 bases between. CDR1 MNHEY and CDR2 SVGAGI come from the germline V gene. The CDR3 runs 12 residues. The CDR3 bases are TGTGCCAGCAGCCGGACTAATGAAAAACTGTTTTTT. It specifies CASSRTNEKLFF.

This clone was seen only once. The chain uses TRBV12-3 or TRBV12-4 and TRBJ1-1, with 7 bases matching TRBD1. The CDR3 has 12 amino acids. V was pared by 7 bases and J by 8 bases, with 7 bases of the junction left unmatched. Here the CDR3 DNA reads TGTGCCAGCACAGGGGGGACAAAGGAAGCTTTCTTT. Translated, it gives CASTGGTKEAFF.

This clone was observed a single time. V usage is TRBV19 and J usage is TRBJ2-1; 10 bases are a match to TRBD2. Germline trimming cut 1 base from V and 9 bases from J; bases unmatched to any gene: 12. The CDR3 totals 17 residues. CDR1 is LNHDA and CDR2 is SQIVND in the germline V gene (reference sequence). The CDR3 bases are TGTGCCAGTAGTATAGTAGCGGGAGGAATAGGGCAAGGTGAGCAGTTCTTC. Translated, it gives CASSIVAGGIGQGEQFF.

This clone was detected only once. V is TRBV5-8 and J is TRBJ2-7, with 9 nucleotides matching TRBD2. The CDR3 is 18 residues long. CDR1 is SGHTS, CDR2 YDEGEE, per germline. V shed 4 bases and J 6 bases; nucleotides not matched to a gene: 20. CDR3 bases: TGTGCCAGCAGCAAGTTTAGCGGGAGAGGGCTCGGAAGAACCGAGCAGTACTTC. Amino acids: CASSKFSGRGLGRTEQYF.